Given below is one T cell receptor (beta chain) in context. No antigen is known for it. The entry originates in a study of cytomegalovirus exposure and HLA in healthy donors. PCR primers comprised 60 Vbeta and 13 Jbeta primers. Profiling relied on immunoSEQ multiplex PCR, and the TCRdb table lists in-frame clones only, not all of them. The profile covers over 200,000 clones, with just over 75% appearing a single time and around 2.9% taken by the ten largest. Study observations and caveats: Investigators reported 164 TCR beta chains as tied to cytomegalovirus.

The CDR3 consists of 15 residues. The V and J ends lost 3 bases and 7 bases respectively, with 16 bases between them. The germline CDR1 and CDR2 sequences are SGHNT and YYREEE (reference sequence). The receptor was isolated from a woman aged 60 to 75 in good health and CMV-seropositive. Sequencing was carried out using PBMCs. The V and J genes are TRBV5-4 and TRBJ1-4; maybe TRBD1 (6 bases). CDR3 sequence reads: CASSSSTGLSEKLFF. CDR3 bases: TGTGCCAGCAGCTCTTCGACAGGACTCAGTGAAAAACTGTTTTTT.